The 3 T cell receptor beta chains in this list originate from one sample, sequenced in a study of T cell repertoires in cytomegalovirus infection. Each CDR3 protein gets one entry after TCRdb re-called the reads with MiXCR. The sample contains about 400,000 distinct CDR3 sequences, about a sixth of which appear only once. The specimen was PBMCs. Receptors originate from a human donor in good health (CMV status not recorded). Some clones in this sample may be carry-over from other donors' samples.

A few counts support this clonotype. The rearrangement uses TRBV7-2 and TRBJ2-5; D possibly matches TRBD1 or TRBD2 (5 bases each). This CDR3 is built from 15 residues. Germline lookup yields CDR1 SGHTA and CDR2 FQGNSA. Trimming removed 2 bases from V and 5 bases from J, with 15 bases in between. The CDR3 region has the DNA TGTGCCAGCAGCTTACCGTACGGGGCGATTGAGACCCAGTACTTC. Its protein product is CASSLPYGAIETQYF.

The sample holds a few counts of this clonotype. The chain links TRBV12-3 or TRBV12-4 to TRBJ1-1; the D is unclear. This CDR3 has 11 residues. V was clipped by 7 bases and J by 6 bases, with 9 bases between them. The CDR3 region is CASILRAEAFF. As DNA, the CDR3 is TGTGCCAGCATCCTCCGGGCTGAAGCTTTCTTT.

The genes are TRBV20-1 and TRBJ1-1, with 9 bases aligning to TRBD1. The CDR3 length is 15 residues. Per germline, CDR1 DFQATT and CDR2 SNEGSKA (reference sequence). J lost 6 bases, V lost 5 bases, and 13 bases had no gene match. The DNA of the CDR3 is TGCAGTGCTGCCACCCGGGACAGGGTTGCCTCTGAAGCTTTCTTT. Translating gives CSAATRDRVASEAFF.